This T cell receptor beta chain is from a study of blood T cell repertoires in COVID-19. Source study methods: Nucleated cell counts were estimated from reference gene primer amplification. The repertoire was sequenced with immunoSEQ multiplex PCR; TCRdb's copy has only in-frame clones and lacks some. V and J calls and clone size are copied from that table; D and trimming were computed from the DNA. The data hold around 250,000 clones, with about 83% observed a single time. V was pared by 0 bases and J by 7 bases, with 7 bases between. The CDR3 extends over 13 amino acids. The source is a man aged 80 or over with acute or convalescent COVID-19. The sample consisted of peripheral blood. The J gene is TRBJ1-5, the V gene TRBV12-3 or TRBV12-4, with D maybe TRBD1 (5 bases). CDR3 nucleotide sequence: TGTGCCAGCAGTTTAGCCGGGGGGCAGCCCCAGCATTTT. Translation gives CASSLAGGQPQHF.